One and the same sample provided the 32 T cell receptor beta chains below, sequenced in a study of blood T cell repertoires in COVID-19. Clones were read by immunoSEQ multiplex PCR, and TCRdb kept only the in-frame ones, dropping some. The table has roughly 160,000 clones, roughly 81% seen once. The sample consisted of peripheral blood. All receptors derive from a woman older than 75 with COVID-19, enrolled during active disease.

This chain links TRBV5-1 with TRBJ2-2; possible D gene TRBD1, 5 bases. The CDR3 consists of 14 residues. Germline V CDR1 and CDR2: SGHRS, YFSETQ. V lost 7 bases to trimming and J lost 2 bases, with 12 bases between them. The chain's CDR3 is CASAGQGNTGELFF. Written as DNA, the CDR3 is TGCGCCAGCGCCGGGCAGGGCAACACCGGGGAGCTGTTTTTT.

The chain uses TRBV6-5 and TRBJ1-1, with D possibly TRBD1 on 6 matching bases. Germline CDR1 MNHEY, CDR2 SVGAGI. This CDR3 has 15 residues. V was shortened by 8 bases and J by 3 bases, with 19 bases between the two germline ends. CDR3 in DNA: TGTGCCAGCCCCCGGGACAAATCTTGGGACACTGAAGCTTTCTTT. Its protein product is CASPRDKSWDTEAFF.

This chain uses TRBV2 with TRBJ2-7; the match to TRBD2 covers 10 bases. V lost 3 bases, J lost 1 base, and 0 bases stayed unmatched. Germline CDR1 and CDR2: SNHLY and FYNNEI. The CDR3 runs to 14 residues. The CDR3 DNA follows: TGTGCCAGCAGTGAGACTAGCGGGTCCTACGAGCAGTACTTC. Its translation is CASSETSGSYEQYF.

The gene calls are TRBV15 and TRBJ2-5; 9 bases match TRBD1. The CDR3 has 17 amino acids. Trimming removed 1 base from V and 2 bases from J; junction bases left unmatched: 8. Per the germline V gene, CDR1 is LNHNV and CDR2 is YYDKDF (reference sequence). CDR3 in DNA: TGTGCCACCAGCAGAGGGGACAGGGTAAGGGGGCAAGAGACCCAGTACTTC. Protein: CATSRGDRVRGQETQYF.

This clone was recorded once. The rearrangement joins TRBV6-2 or TRBV6-3 to TRBJ2-2, with TRBD1 identical over 11 bases. Germline assignment: CDR1 MNHEY and CDR2 SVGEGT. J was trimmed by 10 bases and V by 4 bases; bases with no gene match: 5. The CDR3 totals 14 residues. CDR3 sequence reads: CASSWRTGGEELFF. CDR3 in DNA: TGTGCCAGCAGTTGGCGGACAGGGGGCGAGGAGCTGTTTTTT.

In its sample, this clone was seen once. CDR3: CASSLDPFTGELFF. The CDR3 DNA sequence: TGTGCCAGCAGCTTAGACCCCTTCACCGGGGAGCTGTTTTTT. The rearrangement uses TRBV11-3 and TRBJ2-2; D gene unclear. Germline values: CDR1 SGHNT, CDR2 YENEEA. The CDR3 is made up of 14 amino acids. The germline V and J ends were trimmed by 0 bases and 4 bases, with 6 bases remaining between them. The full variable domain, in which reference TRBV11-3 and TRBJ2-2 provide the parts outside the CDR3, is EAGVVQSPRYKIIEKKQPVAFWCNPISGHNTLYWYLQNLGQGPELLIRYENEEAVDDSQLPKDRFSAERLKGVDSTLKIQPAELGDSAVYLCASSLDPFTGELFFGEGSRLTVL.

This chain links TRBV6-5 with TRBJ2-4; 9 bases are a match to TRBD2. Germline CDR1 reads MNHEY; CDR2 reads SVGAGI. The ends lost 6 bases at V and 7 bases at J; junction bases unmatched: 7. This CDR3 has 14 amino acids. The CDR3 protein is CASSRALAGNIQYF. The CDR3 DNA follows: TGTGCCAGCAGCCGGGCTCTAGCGGGGAACATTCAGTACTTC.

The J gene is TRBJ2-2, the V gene TRBV18; D perhaps matches TRBD1 (5 bases). The CDR3 contains 14 residues. The V gene's germline CDR1 is KGHSH and CDR2 LQKENI. Trimming stripped 2 bases from V and 5 bases from J, with 9 bases between. CDR3 protein: CASSPGARTGELFF. The CDR3 nucleotides read TGTGCCAGCTCACCAGGGGCGCGTACCGGGGAGCTGTTTTTT.

The chain has TRBV5-4 and TRBJ2-3; 9 bases are a match to TRBD2. Germline V gene data show CDR1 as SGHNT and CDR2 as YYREEE (reference sequence). CDR3 size: 16 residues. V shed 0 bases and J 2 bases; nucleotides not matched to a gene: 4. The CDR3: CASSLGTSAYTDTQYF. The CDR3, as DNA: TGTGCCAGCAGCTTGGGGACTAGCGCCTACACAGATACGCAGTATTTT.

The gene calls are TRBV4-1 and TRBJ2-5; 8 nucleotides match TRBD1. With V trimmed by 3 bases and J by 5 bases, 8 bases remained unmatched. The CDR3 totals 15 residues. CDR1 and CDR2 from the germline V gene are MGHRA and YSYEKL. The CDR3 DNA sequence: TGCGCCAGCAGCCACCCGACAGGGGTTGGGGAGACCCAGTACTTC. Translation: CASSHPTGVGETQYF.

The V call is TRBV12-3 or TRBV12-4, the J call TRBJ1-2, with TRBD1 identical over 8 bases. V lost 1 base, J lost 7 bases, and 2 bases stayed unmatched. CDR3 length: 13 amino acids. The CDR3 protein is CASSLDRGGGYTF. The DNA of the CDR3 is TGTGCCAGCAGTTTAGACAGGGGGGGTGGCTACACCTTC.

This chain joins TRBV28 and TRBJ2-1, with a weak D call TRBD2 (7 bases). The CDR3 length is 15 residues. V lost 8 bases and J 0 bases, leaving 14 bases between the germline ends. CDR1 MDHEN and CDR2 SYDVKM come from the germline V gene. The CDR3: CASSLGGLSYNEQFF. In nucleotides, the CDR3 is TGTGCCAGCTCCCTGGGGGGGCTCTCCTACAATGAGCAGTTCTTC.

The V and J genes are TRBV18 and TRBJ2-7, with 8 bases fitting TRBD1. The CDR3 is made up of 14 amino acids. After removal of 5 bases from V and 2 bases from J, the junction contained 5 bases not matched to a gene. Germline V gene lookup returns CDR1 KGHSH and CDR2 LQKENI. CDR3 amino acids: CASSSGQAPYEQYF. The CDR3 DNA follows: TGTGCCAGCTCATCGGGACAGGCACCCTACGAGCAGTACTTC.

The CDR3 region has the DNA TGTGCCAGCAGCGTAACTAGTTGCGAGCAGTACTTC. Translation gives CASSVTSCEQYF. This chain joins TRBV9 and TRBJ2-7, with a weak D call TRBD2 (5 bases). Germline CDR1 and CDR2: SGDLS and YYNGEE. The length of the CDR3 is 12 residues. V lost 1 base to trimming and J lost 6 bases, with 8 bases between them. Full variable domain (outside the CDR3, taken from reference TRBV9 and TRBJ2-7): DSGVTQTPKHLITATGQRVTLRCSPRSGDLSVYWYQQSLDQGLQFLIQYYNGEERAKGNILERFSAQQFPDLHSELNLSSLELGDSALYFCASSVTSCEQYFGPGTRLTVT.

The chain carries TRBV29-1 and TRBJ2-7, with 8 bases fitting TRBD1. The CDR3 is 14 residues long. V was pared by 4 bases and J by 4 bases, with 9 bases of the junction left unmatched. In germline, CDR1 is SQVTM, CDR2 ANQGSEA. DNA of the CDR3: TGCAGCGTTGCATCCTCCGGGACAGGTTACGAGCAGTACTTC. Protein sequence: CSVASSGTGYEQYF.

This clone was observed a handful of times. The V gene is TRBV19, the J gene TRBJ2-1; D perhaps matches TRBD1 (6 bases). V lost 3 bases and J lost 0, with 9 bases in between. The CDR3 has 15 amino acids. From germline, CDR1 is LNHDA and CDR2 SQIVND (reference sequence). The CDR3 DNA follows: TGTGCCAGTAGTATTCGCAGGGGCTCCTACAATGAGCAGTTCTTC. Amino acid sequence: CASSIRRGSYNEQFF.

The chain is built from TRBV18 and TRBJ2-3; D is ambiguous. This CDR3 region has 15 residues. Germline V gives CDR1 KGHSH, CDR2 LQKENI. V shed 1 base and J shed 2 bases, with 10 bases lying between them. Here the CDR3 DNA reads TGTGCCAGCTCACCACTCAGGTCGAACACAGATACGCAGTATTTT. Encoded protein: CASSPLRSNTDTQYF.

The chain couples TRBV28 to TRBJ1-6, with a weak D call TRBD1 (5 bases). Germline V gene lookup returns CDR1 MDHEN and CDR2 SYDVKM. The germline V and J ends were trimmed by 4 bases and 9 bases, with 16 bases remaining between them. CDR3 size: 15 residues. The CDR3 reads CASSSATGPASPLHF. The CDR3, as DNA: TGTGCCAGCAGTTCCGCCACAGGACCTGCTTCACCCCTCCACTTT.

The CDR3 loop is CASSLVYREQYF. The CDR3 DNA reads as TGTGCCAGCAGCTTAGTTTATCGCGAGCAGTACTTC. V usage is TRBV7-9 and J usage is TRBJ2-7, with no clear D. Germline values: CDR1 SEHNR, CDR2 FQNEAQ (reference sequence). V was shortened by 1 base and J by 6 bases, with 7 bases between the two germline ends. This CDR3 is 12 amino acids long.

This chain connects TRBV21-1 to TRBJ1-5. TRBV21-1 is given as a pseudogene. The CDR3 extends over 14 amino acids. CDR3 sequence: CASSATGGNQPQHF. The CDR3 DNA reads as TGTGCCAGCAGCGCTACGGGGGGCAATCAGCCCCAGCATTTT.

This rearrangement joins TRBV18 to TRBJ2-1, with D possibly TRBD2 on 6 matching bases. Germline CDR1 and CDR2: KGHSH and LQKENI. With 10 bases removed from V and 3 bases from J, the gap between germline ends came to 19 bases. The CDR3 has 15 amino acids. CDR3 sequence (DNA): TGTGCCACAGCACCGGGGAGCGGGTACTACAATGAGCAGTTCTTC. This codes for CATAPGSGYYNEQFF.

This clone was picked up one time. This chain links TRBV5-1 with TRBJ2-7; TRBD2 is a possible D gene (6 bases). CDR3 size: 16 residues. Trimming shortened V by 0 bases and J by 3 bases, and 16 bases separated the two germline ends. From germline, CDR1 is SGHRS and CDR2 YFSETQ. This chain's CDR3 is CASSLGGGHQGYEQYF. The CDR3 DNA follows: TGCGCCAGCAGCTTGGGGGGAGGACACCAGGGCTACGAGCAGTACTTC.

V gene TRBV7-9 combines with J gene TRBJ1-3; D is undetermined. Germline V gene lookup returns CDR1 SEHNR and CDR2 FQNEAQ (reference sequence). V lost 5 bases, J lost 2 bases, and 10 bases lay in between. The CDR3 spans 14 residues. CDR3 amino acids: CASSPWSAGNTIYF. The CDR3 nucleotides are TGTGCCAGCAGCCCATGGTCAGCTGGAAACACCATATATTTT.

This clone was recorded a few times. The J gene is TRBJ2-7, the V gene TRBV2, with D hard to call. V was pared by 5 bases and J by 6 bases, with 14 bases between. Germline CDR1 is SNHLY and CDR2 is FYNNEI. This CDR3 spans 13 amino acids. The CDR3 spells CASSSTLPGEQYF. The CDR3 DNA is TGTGCCAGCAGTTCGACTCTTCCCGGCGAGCAGTACTTC.

The chain carries TRBV4-1 and TRBJ2-1; 10 nucleotides line up with TRBD1. The germline V gene encodes CDR1 MGHRA and CDR2 YSYEKL. V trimming: 0 bases; J trimming: 6 bases; junction bases outside the gene matches: 11. CDR3 size: 18 residues. CDR3 nucleotides: TGCGCCAGCAGCCAAGATCACCCACAGACAGGGGGCTTCAATGAGCAGTTCTTC. Translated: CASSQDHPQTGGFNEQFF.

This clone was seen a few times. The rearrangement links TRBV7-2 to TRBJ2-7, with 8 bases identical to TRBD2. The germline gives CDR1 SGHTA, CDR2 FQGNSA. The CDR3 consists of 16 residues. With 1 base clipped from V and 10 bases from J, the junction kept 15 bases outside the gene matches. The CDR3 sequence: CASSLEPLAVAGSQYF. CDR3 bases: TGTGCCAGCAGCTTAGAACCCCTGGCCGTAGCGGGGTCCCAGTACTTC. Full variable domain (missing parts from reference TRBV7-2 and TRBJ2-7): GAGVSQSPSNKVTEKGKDVELRCDPISGHTALYWYRQSLGQGLEFLIYFQGNSAPDKSGLPSDRFSAERTGGSVSTLTIQRTQQEDSAVYLCASSLEPLAVAGSQYFGPGTRLTVT.

The gene calls are TRBV13 and TRBJ2-5, with a tentative D call TRBD2 (6 bases). V lost 3 bases and J lost 7, with 18 bases in between. There are 15 residues in the CDR3. The germline V gene has CDR1 PRHDT and CDR2 FYEKMQ (reference sequence). In nucleotides, the CDR3 is TGTGCCAGCAGCTTCGGGACGCCGGGGGTGGGGACCCAGTACTTC. This encodes CASSFGTPGVGTQYF.

The chain recombines TRBV5-1 with TRBJ2-7; tentatively, D is TRBD2 (6 bases). CDR3 length: 14 amino acids. V was trimmed by 2 bases and J by 5 bases, leaving 14 bases between them. CDR1 and CDR2 (germline): SGHRS, YFSETQ. CDR3: CASSLTSGAHEQYF. The CDR3 DNA reads TGCGCCAGCAGCTTAACCTCGGGAGCCCACGAGCAGTACTTC. The full variable domain, completed using reference TRBV5-1 and TRBJ2-7, is KAGVTQTPRYLIKTRGQQVTLSCSPISGHRSVSWYQQTPGQGLQFLFEYFSETQRNKGNFPGRFSGRQFSNSRSEMNVSTLELGDSALYLCASSLTSGAHEQYFGPGTRLTVT.

J is TRBJ2-1 and V is TRBV11-2; TRBD2 aligns across 9 bases. With V trimmed by 2 bases and J by 9 bases, 5 bases remained unmatched. Germline V gene sequence: CDR1 SGHAT, CDR2 FQNNGV. The CDR3 loop spans 14 amino acids. CDR3 in DNA: TGTGCCAGCAGCTTATCGCTAGCGGGGCGTGAGCAGTTCTTC. This translates into CASSLSLAGREQFF.

CDR3: CASSERTENEKLFF. The DNA of the CDR3 is TGTGCCAGCAGTGAACGGACAGAGAATGAAAAACTGTTTTTT. J is TRBJ1-4 and V is TRBV2, with TRBD1 as a possible D gene (6 bases). The ends were cut back, 2 bases at V and 5 bases at J, with 9 bases in the middle. Germline values: CDR1 SNHLY, CDR2 FYNNEI. The CDR3 has 14 amino acids. Filled out from reference TRBV2 and TRBJ1-4, the complete variable domain reads EPEVTQTPSHQVTQMGQEVILRCVPISNHLYFYWYRQILGQKVEFLVSFYNNEISEKSEIFDDQFSVERPDGSNFTLKIRSTKLEDSAMYFCASSERTENEKLFFGSGTQLSVL.

The chain has TRBV28 and TRBJ2-1; 9 bases are a match to TRBD1. Losses at the gene ends were 0 bases for V and 7 bases for J; bases not matched to a gene: 4. CDR3 size: 15 residues. Germline CDR1 is MDHEN and CDR2 is SYDVKM. The CDR3: CASSLWGTGLNEQFF. The CDR3 coding sequence is TGTGCCAGCAGTTTATGGGGGACAGGGTTAAATGAGCAGTTCTTC.

The rearrangement joins TRBV2 to TRBJ2-7; a possible D gene is TRBD2 (5 bases). CDR1 is SNHLY and CDR2 is FYNNEI in the germline V gene. CDR3 length: 13 amino acids. V lost 0 bases to trimming and J lost 6 bases, with 9 bases between them. The DNA of the CDR3 is TGTGCCAGCAGTGAAGCGCGGGTTGGCGAGCAGTACTTC. Its protein product is CASSEARVGEQYF.